The 11 T cell receptor beta chains below come from one sample, sequenced in a study of blood T cell repertoires in COVID-19. Method: immunoSEQ multiplex PCR; TCRdb's copy keeps in-frame clones and lacks some. The table includes about 57,000 clones, about four fifths detected once. The sequenced sample was peripheral blood. Source of these receptors: a woman older than 75 with acute or convalescent COVID-19.

The CDR3 nucleotides read TGTGCCAGCAGCGTAGCTACAACAGGCTATGGCTACACCTTC. Its protein is CASSVATTGYGYTF. The rearrangement joins TRBV9 to TRBJ1-2; a possible D gene is TRBD1 (5 bases). Germline V CDR1 and CDR2: SGDLS, YYNGEE. V shed 0 bases and J shed 4 bases, with 10 bases lying between them. The length of the CDR3 is 14 residues.

This clone appeared once. This chain connects TRBV3-1 (or the pseudogene TRBV3-2) to TRBJ2-7, with a weak D call TRBD1 (6 bases). The CDR3 is 16 residues long. Trimming shortened V by 3 bases and J by 6 bases, and 21 bases separated the two germline ends. Germline V lookup: CDR1 LGHDT, CDR2 YNNKEL (reference sequence). The CDR3 DNA reads TGTGCCAGCAGCCATGGACAGAGGGTGAGGGCGGGCGAGCAGTACTTC. Amino acid sequence: CASSHGQRVRAGEQYF.

V and J are TRBV28 and TRBJ1-5; TRBD1 agrees at 9 bases. Germline V gene sequence: CDR1 MDHEN, CDR2 SYDVKM. The CDR3 consists of 16 residues. The J segment lost 5 bases and the V segment lost 5 bases, leaving 10 bases of the junction unmatched. CDR3 in amino acids: CASSDLPGQGDQPQHF. The CDR3, as DNA: TGTGCCAGCAGTGACCTCCCGGGACAGGGTGATCAGCCCCAGCATTTT. Full variable domain (remainder filled in from reference TRBV28 and TRBJ1-5): DVKVTQSSRYLVKRTGEKVFLECVQDMDHENMFWYRQDPGLGLRLIYFSYDVKMKEKGDIPEGYSVSREKKERFSLILESASTNQTSMYLCASSDLPGQGDQPQHFGDGTRLSIL.

This clone came up a few times. The V and J genes are TRBV25-1 and TRBJ2-1, with TRBD2 identical over 9 bases. Germline values: CDR1 MGHDK, CDR2 SYGVNS. V dropped 6 bases and J dropped 5; count of bases not matched to a gene: 5. CDR3 size: 14 residues. The chain's CDR3 is CASRIAGANNEQFF. For the CDR3, the DNA is TGTGCCAGCAGGATAGCGGGGGCCAACAATGAGCAGTTCTTC.

This chain connects TRBV18 to TRBJ2-2, with 13 bases lining up with TRBD2. The V gene end was trimmed by 0 bases and the J gene end by 6 bases; junction bases not matched to a gene: 4. The CDR3 sequence is 17 residues long. Germline CDR1 and CDR2: KGHSH and LQKENI. As DNA, the CDR3 is TGTGCCAGCTCACCACCGACTAGCGGGAGGAGAGCCGGGGAGCTGTTTTTT. Encoded protein: CASSPPTSGRRAGELFF.

This clone was seen a few times. In nucleotides, the CDR3 is TGCGCCAGCAGTGTACTTACTGGTAATTCACCCCTCCACTTT. Translating it yields CASSVLTGNSPLHF. V is TRBV10-2 and J is TRBJ1-6; D is unresolved. Deletions cut 4 bases from V and 6 bases from J, with 10 bases between. Germline CDR1 WSHSY, CDR2 SAAADI. The CDR3 has 14 amino acids.

The V and J genes are TRBV5-4 and TRBJ1-2; tentatively, D is TRBD1 (6 bases). Germline V gives CDR1 SGHNT, CDR2 YYREEE (reference sequence). Trimming cost V 4 bases and J 3 bases, with 16 bases left between them. This CDR3 contains 15 residues. In DNA form, the CDR3 reads TGTGCCAGCAGCCACACGGGGGGGCTACACTATGGCTACACCTTC. It codes for CASSHTGGLHYGYTF.

This clone was counted a few times. The V and J genes are TRBV5-5 and TRBJ1-4; D possibly corresponds to TRBD1 (5 bases). Trimming removed 2 bases from V and 0 bases from J, with 11 bases in between. Germline V lookup: CDR1 SGHKS, CDR2 YYEKEE (reference sequence). The CDR3 is made up of 16 amino acids. The CDR3 loop is CASSFWDLATNEKLFF. In nucleotides, the CDR3 is TGTGCCAGCAGCTTTTGGGACTTAGCAACTAATGAAAAACTGTTTTTT.

This clone was seen once. The rearrangement uses TRBV6-5 and TRBJ1-1; D is unclear. The V end was cut by 6 bases, the J end by 0 bases, with 14 bases between. Per the germline V gene, CDR1 is MNHEY and CDR2 is SVGAGI. The CDR3 sequence is 15 residues long. The CDR3 spells CASSTGFGLNTEAFF. The CDR3 nucleotides read TGTGCCAGCAGCACCGGGTTCGGCTTGAACACTGAAGCTTTCTTT.

The chain carries TRBV10-1 and TRBJ2-7, with TRBD1 matching 8 bases. This CDR3 region has 17 residues. Per germline, CDR1 WNHNN and CDR2 SYGVQD (reference sequence). J lost 7 bases, V lost 1 base, and 15 bases had no gene match. CDR3 sequence (DNA): TGCGCCAGCAGTGAGTTATTCGGACAGGGTCTAGCGCGGGAGCAGTACTTC. Residues: CASSELFGQGLAREQYF.

CDR3 sequence (DNA): TGCGCCAGCAGCTTAATGGGGACAGGGGGTACAGATACGCAGTATTTT. Protein product: CASSLMGTGGTDTQYF. The chain joins TRBV5-1 to TRBJ2-3; 11 positions agree with TRBD1. Germline trimming cut 2 bases from V and 3 bases from J; bases unmatched to any gene: 5. Germline V gives CDR1 SGHRS, CDR2 YFSETQ. The CDR3 consists of 16 residues.